This TCR beta chain came from a study of blood T cells in healthy people across ages. Primed by a sample-barcoded 5' primer and a J-beta primer mix, a second PCR proceeded for 7 to 11 cycles. MiXCR, run by TCRdb on the 5' RACE reads, gives a single entry per CDR3 protein. This table holds about 780,000 distinct CDR3 sequences, about a quarter found once. This CDR3 region has 18 residues. Germline CDR1 is SGHAT and CDR2 is FQNNGV. Between the trimmed V and J ends, which lost 5 bases and 0 bases, there was a span of 17 bases. The sample holds a few counts of this clonotype. A further study also used this sample, focusing on T cells of mothers and their children. From that report: Whether related or unrelated, pairs show similar shaping of TCR recombination output by thymic selection.

This clonotype was sampled from a boy aged 5-17 years in good health. The sequenced sample consisted of blood. The genes are TRBV11-2 and TRBJ2-6, with D perhaps matching TRBD2 (6 bases). The CDR3 coding sequence is TGTGCCAGCAGCGAGAGGGGTCGGGGGTTCTCTGGGGCCAACGTCCTGACTTTC. Translation gives CASSERGRGFSGANVLTF. Complete variable domain (other parts from reference TRBV11-2 and TRBJ2-6): EAGVAQSPRYKIIEKRQSVAFWCNPISGHATLYWYQQILGQGPKLLIQFQNNGVVDDSQLPKDRFSAERLKGVDSTLKIQPAKLEDSAVYLCASSERGRGFSGANVLTFGAGSRLTVL.